One T cell receptor (beta chain) is described in this entry. The V segment lost 6 bases and the J segment 6 bases; nucleotides outside the gene matches: 2. CDR3 length: 12 amino acids. The germline V gene encodes CDR1 LNHDA and CDR2 SQIVND (reference sequence). This record belongs to a study of shared clonotypes between healthy human individuals. The authors ran unsorted PBMC replicate PCRs on 300 ng DNA, approximately 30,000 T cell genomes. Ten immunoSEQ deep assay plates were used to sequence the DNA of unsorted PBMCs. Original analysis: Filtering differed, since immunoSEQ gave only junction sequences and no quality scores. Clones were sequenced by immunoSEQ multiplex PCR, and TCRdb holds only the in-frame ones, with some missing. The V and J calls and clone size were taken over from that table, and D and trimming were inferred from the DNA. The data show 470,000 or so clones, with around 73% seen just once and 12% held by the top ten.

Donors were healthy HIV-negative adults without recently reported acute infections or vaccinations. This sequence originates from a woman in her thirties or forties in good health. Some clones in this sample may be carry-over from other donors' samples. V gene TRBV19 combines with J gene TRBJ1-5; TRBD1 matches at 7 bases. Sequencing was performed on PBMCs. In DNA, the CDR3 is TGTGCCAGTAGGACAGGGAGTCAGCCCCAGCATTTT. Protein: CASRTGSQPQHF.